The clone carrying this TCR beta chain occurred once. Its antigen is currently unknown. Trimming took 7 bases from V and 2 from J, leaving 18 bases between them. Germline V lookup: CDR1 SGHRS, CDR2 YFSETQ. This CDR3 is built from 15 residues. This record belongs to a study of radiotherapy plus CTLA-4 blockade in lung cancer. Study-wide points: After treatment with radiotherapy plus ipilimumab, TCR clones that came from the tumor expanded in blood.

Sequencing used immunoSEQ multiplex PCR; TCRdb keeps in-frame clones, though not all of them. This repertoire shows some 80,000 clones, 60% to 85% found once; its top ten account for approximately 24%. The sequence came from a human donor with non-small cell lung cancer whose response to radiotherapy plus ipilimumab could not be evaluated. Some clones in this sample may be carry-over from other donors' samples. The V gene is TRBV5-1, the J gene TRBJ2-5, with D perhaps TRBD1 (6 bases). Sequencing used peripheral blood, obtained from a patient treated with radiotherapy plus ipilimumab. For the CDR3, the DNA is TGCGCCAGCTCGACGGACAGCCCGGGGCAAGAGACCCAGTACTTC. As protein: CASSTDSPGQETQYF. The full variable domain, with the rest looked up from reference TRBV5-1 and TRBJ2-5, is KAGVTQTPRYLIKTRGQQVTLSCSPISGHRSVSWYQQTPGQGLQFLFEYFSETQRNKGNFPGRFSGRQFSNSRSEMNVSTLELGDSALYLCASSTDSPGQETQYFGPGTRLLVL.